These T cell receptor beta chains were read from a single sample in a study of T cell changes during pregnancy in multiple sclerosis. Only in-frame clones appear in the TCRdb table, and some are missing; sequencing was by immunoSEQ multiplex PCR. The sample includes 20,000 to 30,000 clones, under 95% of them seen just once. The sequencing here drew on CD8+ T cells from peripheral blood mononuclear cells, taken in the third trimester of pregnancy. These TCRs come from a female donor in good health, enrolled as a control in a pregnancy study. CDR3s include the opening cysteine and the closing phenylalanine or tryptophan. Each record gives: D gene, J gene, CDR3 length, V gene, CDR3 DNA, CDR3 protein. A D gene is named only where the DNA matches it firmly.

NA TRBJ2-1 11 TRBV6-1 TGTGCCAGCAGGGGGGGCAATGAGCAGTTCTTC CASRGGNEQFF
NA TRBJ1-5 15 TRBV19 TGTGCCAGTAGGGCAGGGGTTGATTATTATCAGCCCCAGCATTTT CASRAGVDYYQPQHF
TRBD1 TRBJ1-1 16 TRBV5-8 TGTGCCAGCAGCCCTGGACAGGGGTATAGGTGGCGTGAAGCTTTCTTT CASSPGQGYRWREAFF
NA TRBJ1-5 16 TRBV27 TGTGCCAGCAACCCTAGGGGCGGAAATAGCAATCAGCCCCAGCATTTT CASNPRGGNSNQPQHF
NA TRBJ2-7 13 TRBV5-1 TGCGCCAGCAGCTCAAGCTTCCCCTACGAGCAGTACTTC CASSSSFPYEQYF
NA TRBJ1-1 13 TRBV19 TGTGCCAGTAGTATCTTGTATCGGGGGGAAGCTTTCTTT CASSILYRGEAFF
NA TRBJ1-4 15 TRBV7-8 TGTGCCAGCAGCAACGACAGGACCACTAATGAAAAACTGTTTTTT CASSNDRTTNEKLFF
TRBD2 TRBJ2-1 16 TRBV11-2 TGTGCCAGCAGCCCCGGTTTGGGGACTAGCGAGAATGAGCAGTTCTTC CASSPGLGTSENEQFF
NA TRBJ1-2 15 TRBV27 TGTGCCAGCGGTTGGGAGGGGGGGCCGGGGTATGGCTACACCTTC CASGWEGGPGYGYTF
TRBD2 TRBJ2-1 15 TRBV7-9 TGTGCCAGCAGCTCACCTAGCGGGGGGGCCCATGAGCAGTTCTTC CASSSPSGGAHEQFF
NA TRBJ1-2 15 TRBV5-1 TGCGCCAGCAGCTTAGCTCCCTGGGTAGACAATGGCTACACCTTC CASSLAPWVDNGYTF
NA TRBJ1-2 15 TRBV6-5 TGTGCCAGCAGCCCCACCCGACAGACCTTCTATGGCTACACCTTC CASSPTRQTFYGYTF
NA TRBJ1-1 17 TRBV7-8 TGTGCCAGCAGCTTAGGGGGTACCGGGAGGCAAAACACTGAAGCTTTCTTT CASSLGGTGRQNTEAFF
NA TRBJ1-2 14 TRBV5-1 TGCGCCAGCAGCTTGGCCGGGTATGAGTATGGCTACACCTTC CASSLAGYEYGYTF
NA TRBJ2-7 13 TRBV4-1 TGCGCCAGCAGCCAAGGGGACACCTACGAGCAGTACTTC CASSQGDTYEQYF